This TCR beta chain came from a study of memory CD4+ T cells and cytomegalovirus serostatus. Single viable CD3+CD4+CD8-CD45RO+ cells were sorted as the memory CD4+ T cells. Serostatus was set by detecting CMV pp150, pp28, p38, p52 IgG. V shed 4 bases and J 10 bases; nucleotides not matched to a gene: 7. Germline V gene data show CDR1 as SGHVS and CDR2 as FNYEAQ. The CDR3 is 13 amino acids. General study findings and limits: Median bootstrapped AUC for CMV status was around 0.95 originally, around 0.91 US-trained. The CMV-associated TCR signature appears largely within the CD4+ memory repertoire.

The table came from immunoSEQ multiplex PCR; TCRdb's copy has only in-frame clones and leaves some out. The data contain about 60,000 clones, about 73% of them seen just once; the ten biggest clones take up roughly 3%. The count of this clone is one. Its antigen remains unknown. The rearrangement links TRBV7-6 to TRBJ2-1; TRBD1 agrees at 7 bases. This receptor was identified in an adult in good health and CMV-seropositive. Sequencing was performed on memory CD4+ T cells from blood. DNA of the CDR3: TGTGCCAGCAGCTATGACAGGGTCGGGGAGCAGTTCTTC. It specifies CASSYDRVGEQFF. Combining the CDR3 with reference TRBV7-6 and TRBJ2-1 gives the whole variable domain GAGVSQSPRYKVTKRGQDVALRCDPISGHVSLYWYRQALGQGPEFLTYFNYEAQQDKSGLPNDRFSAERPEGSISTLTIQRTEQRDSAMYRCASSYDRVGEQFFGPGTRLTVL.